Listed below are T cell receptor beta chains from one sample, sequenced in a study of blood T cell repertoires in COVID-19. Measured with immunoSEQ multiplex PCR; TCRdb has only the in-frame clones, and not every one. The sample records some 320,000 clones, about 90% being singletons. The sample taken for sequencing was peripheral blood. These receptors were taken from a woman in her forties or fifties who had recovered from COVID-19. Each CDR3 is given with its conserved first and last residue. The D gene is left open where the match is weak. Expanded clones are given a class, and other clones once, few, many or no size at all.

>TRBJ2-3|TRBV21-1|.|once
TGTGCCCCGAGCCACAGGGAGCCCCATACGCAGTATTTT
CAPSHREPHTQYF
>TRBJ2-7|TRBV2|TRBD1|.
TGTGCCAGCAGAGGATACAGGGGGCCCTACGAGCAGTACTTC
CASRGYRGPYEQYF
>TRBJ1-5|TRBV7-2|.|once
TGTGCCAGCAGCTTAGGGGGAGGCGGCAATCAGCCCCAGCATTTT
CASSLGGGGNQPQHF
>TRBJ2-3|TRBV7-3|.|.
TGTGCCAGCAGCTTAGGGACTTCCACAGATACGCAGTATTTT
CASSLGTSTDTQYF
>TRBJ2-7|TRBV6-2/TRBV6-3|TRBD2|.
TGTGCCAGCAACCCAGCGGGGCCCACCTACGAGCAGTACTTC
CASNPAGPTYEQYF
>TRBJ2-1|TRBV11-2|.|.
TGTGCCAGCAGCTTAGACAGTCTAGGCTACAATGAGCAGTTCTTC
CASSLDSLGYNEQFF
>TRBJ2-5|TRBV3-1/TRBV3-2|.|.
TGTGCCAGCAGCTGGCGGGACCGCTATCAAGAGACCCAGTACTTC
CASSWRDRYQETQYF
>TRBJ2-7|TRBV24-1|TRBD1|.
TGTGCCACCTCCCGGACAGGGGACTACGAGCAGTACTTC
CATSRTGDYEQYF
>TRBJ1-2|TRBV7-2|TRBD1|.
TGTGCCAGCAGCTTTCCCGGGACAGGGGGCCTCAAAGGCTACACCTTC
CASSFPGTGGLKGYTF
>TRBJ1-1|TRBV10-1|.|few
TGCGCCAGCAGTGAGTCCTCCAGGGGCCTTTCAGCTTTCTTT
CASSESSRGLSAFF
>TRBJ2-1|TRBV12-3/TRBV12-4|.|.
TGTGCCAGCAGTTTTCGGGTTCGTGAGCAGTTCTTC
CASSFRVREQFF
>TRBJ2-5|TRBV27|TRBD2|.
TGTGCCAGCAGCTCACTAGCGGGGGGCCGGGAGACCCAGTACTTC
CASSSLAGGRETQYF
>TRBJ1-4|TRBV5-1|TRBD1|once
TGCGCCAGCAGCCTAAACAGGGGGCAGGTAGCTAATGAAAAACTGTTTTTT
CASSLNRGQVANEKLFF
>TRBJ2-5|TRBV7-9|TRBD1|.
TGTGCCAGCAGCTGGACAGGCGGACAAGAGACCCAGTACTTC
CASSWTGGQETQYF
>TRBJ1-1|TRBV6-1|.|once
TGTGCCAGCAGTGAACAGGACAGATTATTAGCTTTCTTT
CASSEQDRLLAFF
>TRBJ2-7|TRBV7-2|.|many
TGTGCCAGCAGCTCCACTCCCGGGTCCTCCTACGAGCAGTACTTC
CASSSTPGSSYEQYF
>TRBJ2-7|TRBV5-6|.|.
TGTGCCAGCAGCAGCGGACGGAATTTCAACTACGAGCAGTACTTC
CASSSGRNFNYEQYF
>TRBJ2-5|TRBV12-3/TRBV12-4|.|.
TGTGCCAGCGGGGGGTACGGGGAGACCCAGTACTTC
CASGGYGETQYF
>TRBJ1-5|TRBV30|.|.
TGTGCCTGGAGTGCTGGAGGTTACTATAGCAATCAGCCCCAGCATTTT
CAWSAGGYYSNQPQHF
>TRBJ2-7|TRBV3-1/TRBV3-2|.|.
TGTGCCAGCAGCCAAGATCGGAGCCCGGTCTCCTACGAGCAGTACTTC
CASSQDRSPVSYEQYF
>TRBJ2-1|TRBV20-1|.|few
TGCAGTGCTAGTGGTCTGTACAATGAGCAGTTCTTC
CSASGLYNEQFF
>TRBJ1-2|TRBV28|.|.
TGTGCCAGCAGTCTCTACAGGGTTGGTAACGGCTACACCTTC
CASSLYRVGNGYTF
>TRBJ1-2|TRBV5-3|.|.
TGTGCCAGAACCTGGGCATGTGGCTACACCTTC
CARTWACGYTF
>TRBJ2-2|TRBV5-8|.|.
TGTGCCAGCAGCAGAGATGGCGGGGGCCGGTACACCGGGGAGCTGTTTTTT
CASSRDGGGRYTGELFF
>TRBJ1-1|TRBV11-2|.|.
TGTGCCAGCAGCTATGGAGGATGGCAGAACACTGAAGCTTTCTTT
CASSYGGWQNTEAFF
>TRBJ1-1|TRBV27|TRBD1|.
TGTGCCAGCAGGCTGACAGGGGTAGGGGAAGCTTTCTTT
CASRLTGVGEAFF
>TRBJ1-2|TRBV28|.|.
TGTGCCAGCAGTTTGGTAGGAGTTGGCTACACCTTC
CASSLVGVGYTF
>TRBJ2-2|TRBV4-3|.|.
TGCGCCAGCAGCCAAGTTCCTCAGGGGAACACCGGGGAGCTGTTTTTT
CASSQVPQGNTGELFF
>TRBJ2-2|TRBV9|.|.
TGTGCCAGCCGAGTCGGGGAAGGGACCGGGGAGCTGTTTTTT
CASRVGEGTGELFF
>TRBJ2-7|TRBV19|TRBD1|.
TGTGCCAGTAGTGGGTGGGGACAGGGCGCCTACGAGCAGTACTTC
CASSGWGQGAYEQYF
>TRBJ2-3|TRBV2|TRBD2|.
TGTGCCAGCAGTGGGTCGAGCGGGGGGGGCACAGATACGCAGTATTTT
CASSGSSGGGTDTQYF
>TRBJ1-6|TRBV28|.|.
TGTGCCAGCAGTTTTGCTGGGCAGCTTAGCGCACCCCTCCACTTT
CASSFAGQLSAPLHF
>TRBJ1-3|TRBV6-5|.|once
TGTGCCACCCAGGCTTCCGGAAACACCATATATTTT
CATQASGNTIYF
>TRBJ2-5|TRBV19|.|.
TGTGCCAGTAGTATAAGTACGGGAGAGACCCAGTACTTC
CASSISTGETQYF
>TRBJ1-2|TRBV15|TRBD1|.
TGTGCCACCAGCAGAGCCTCTTCGGGACAGGGGGAGAGGTTTGGCTACACCTTC
CATSRASSGQGERFGYTF
>TRBJ2-5|TRBV19|TRBD1|.
TGTGCCAGTAGTATTTCGGGACAGGGGGGGGCCCAGTACTTC
CASSISGQGGAQYF
>TRBJ1-5|TRBV19|.|.
TGTGCCAGTAGAAGGGGCCCCAATCAGCCCCAGCATTTT
CASRRGPNQPQHF
>TRBJ2-1|TRBV2|TRBD2|.
TGTGCCAGCCGCCTAGTGACTAGCGGGAGGTCGACCTACAATGAGCAGTTCTTC
CASRLVTSGRSTYNEQFF
>TRBJ1-4|TRBV19|TRBD1|.
TGTGCCAGTAGTATCGGACAGGGGCAGGGTGAAAAACTGTTTTTT
CASSIGQGQGEKLFF
>TRBJ2-7|TRBV27|TRBD2|.
TGTGCCAGCAGGTCAACGTCTGGACTAGCGATACCTCCCTCCGAGCAGTACTTC
CASRSTSGLAIPPSEQYF
>TRBJ1-1|TRBV28|.|.
TGTGCCAGCAGTTCCGTGGGACTGCTCACTGAAGCTTTCTTT
CASSSVGLLTEAFF
>TRBJ2-2|TRBV27|.|once
TGTGCCAGCAGTTTATCCGTGCGGAGAGACACCGGGGAGCTGTTTTTT
CASSLSVRRDTGELFF
>TRBJ1-2|TRBV28|.|.
TGTGCCAGCAGCTCCCCCCGGGCAGGGGTTGGCTACACCTTC
CASSSPRAGVGYTF
>TRBJ2-7|TRBV19|TRBD1|.
TGTGCCAGTAGTATTGGAGGACAGGGGGCTATTTACGAGCAGTACTTC
CASSIGGQGAIYEQYF
>TRBJ2-5|TRBV5-4|.|.
TGTGCCAGCAATTCAGGGGCCCGGGAGACCCAGTACTTC
CASNSGARETQYF
>TRBJ1-4|TRBV6-5|TRBD1|once
TGTGCCAGCAGTTCAGGGGGCGCAACTAATGAAAAACTGTTTTTT
CASSSGGATNEKLFF
>TRBJ2-1|TRBV29-1|TRBD2|few
TGCAGCGTTGGGACTAGCGGGAGGGCCTCCTACAATGAGCAGTTCTTC
CSVGTSGRASYNEQFF
>TRBJ2-3|TRBV4-3|TRBD2|.
TGCGCCAGCAGCCAAGATCTCCCGGGAGGGCCGACAGATACGCAGTATTTT
CASSQDLPGGPTDTQYF
>TRBJ2-2|TRBV2|TRBD1|.
TGTGCCAGCCGGGACAGGGGGAACACCGGGGAGCTGTTTTTT
CASRDRGNTGELFF
>TRBJ1-6|TRBV28|TRBD1|.
TGTGCCAGCAGACCCGGGGGACAGAATTCACCCCTCCACTTT
CASRPGGQNSPLHF
>TRBJ2-5|TRBV29-1|TRBD1|.
TGCAGCGTTGAACCTACAGGGGGAAAGACCCAGTACTTC
CSVEPTGGKTQYF
>TRBJ1-5|TRBV19|.|.
TGTGCCAGTAGTATAGTTCACAATAGCAATCAGCCCCAGCATTTT
CASSIVHNSNQPQHF
>TRBJ2-5|TRBV6-5|TRBD1|once
TGTGCCAGCAACAGGGGGCGGCAAGAGACCCAGTACTTC
CASNRGRQETQYF
>TRBJ2-7|TRBV7-2|TRBD2|.
TGTGCCAGCAGCTTACGGACTAGCGGGAGCTCCTACGAGCAGTACTTC
CASSLRTSGSSYEQYF
>TRBJ2-1|TRBV28|TRBD2|.
TGTGCCAGCAGTTTCAGCGGGAGGGCCGATGAGCAGTTCTTC
CASSFSGRADEQFF
>TRBJ1-2|TRBV28|.|.
TGTGCCAGCAGGGAGGCAGCTAACTATGGCTACACCTTC
CASREAANYGYTF